This T cell receptor beta chain was captured by sequencing in a study of control samples from healthy donors and cancer patients. V was clipped by 7 bases and J by 4 bases, with 15 bases between them. Germline CDR1 reads KGHDR; CDR2 reads SFDVKD. The CDR3 sequence is 15 residues long. Repertoires were generated with immunoSEQ multiplex PCR, while TCRdb's copy carries only in-frame clones and drops some. Of some 95,000 clones listed, just over 85% are singletons. The clonotype comes from a man under 40 in good health. The sequenced sample consisted of blood. V usage is TRBV24-1 and J usage is TRBJ2-2; D may correspond to TRBD1 or TRBD2 (5 bases each). CDR3 protein: CATSDPGSSTGELFF. CDR3 sequence (DNA): TGTGCCACCAGCGATCCAGGGAGTTCCACCGGGGAGCTGTTTTTT.